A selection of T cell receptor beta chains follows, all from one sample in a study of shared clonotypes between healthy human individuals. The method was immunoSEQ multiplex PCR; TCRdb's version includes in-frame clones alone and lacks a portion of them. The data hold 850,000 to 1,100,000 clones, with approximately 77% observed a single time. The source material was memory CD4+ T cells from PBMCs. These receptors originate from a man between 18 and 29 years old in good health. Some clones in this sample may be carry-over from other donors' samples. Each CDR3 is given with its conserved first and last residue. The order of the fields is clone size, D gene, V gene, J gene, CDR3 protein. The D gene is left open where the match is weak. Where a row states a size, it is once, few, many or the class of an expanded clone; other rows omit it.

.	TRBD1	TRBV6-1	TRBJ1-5	CASSDIRDRNQPQHF
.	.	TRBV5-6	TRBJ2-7	CASSFGAAYYEQYF
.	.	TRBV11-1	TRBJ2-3	CASRWDTTQYF
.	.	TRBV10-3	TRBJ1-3	CAISNQRGVSGNTIYF
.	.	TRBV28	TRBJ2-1	CASSRSQILGLGASSYNEQFF
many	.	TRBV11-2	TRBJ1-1	CASSLGPGRGVGAFF
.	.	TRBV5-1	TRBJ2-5	CASSQNWETQYF
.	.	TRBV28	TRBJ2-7	CASSLAGFFAVYEQYF
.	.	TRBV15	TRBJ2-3	CATSRDEMMSTDTQYF
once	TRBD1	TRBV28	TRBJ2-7	CASSSQGAGSYEQYF
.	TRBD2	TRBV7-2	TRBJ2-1	CASSLLGLGGDEQFF
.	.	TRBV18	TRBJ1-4	CASSPPTQTNEKLFF
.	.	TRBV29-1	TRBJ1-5	CSVETPGQPQAQHF